Each of the 20 T cell receptor beta chains below was sequenced from the same sample in a study of cytomegalovirus exposure and HLA in healthy donors. The PCR contained 60 Vbeta and 13 Jbeta primers. The protocol was immunoSEQ multiplex PCR, while the TCRdb copy is restricted to in-frame clones and leaves out a portion. The sample has approximately 180,000 clones, 80% seen once. The sequenced sample consisted of PBMCs. All receptors come from a man between 25 and 39 years old in good health and CMV-seropositive.

The chain combines TRBV18 with TRBJ2-3, with 9 nucleotides matching TRBD1. Germline V gene lookup returns CDR1 KGHSH and CDR2 LQKENI. The CDR3 has 16 residues. V shed 0 bases and J 1 base; nucleotides not matched to a gene: 2. In nucleotides, the CDR3 is TGTGCCAGCTCACCACCTCGGACAGGGGGCACAGATACGCAGTATTTT. Amino acid sequence: CASSPPRTGGTDTQYF. Full variable domain (rest looked up from reference TRBV18 and TRBJ2-3): NAGVMQNPRHLVRRRGQEARLRCSPMKGHSHVYWYRQLPEEGLKFMVYLQKENIIDESGMPKERFSAEFPKEGPSILRIQQVVRGDSAAYFCASSPPRTGGTDTQYFGPGTRLTVL.

The chain uses TRBV5-4 and TRBJ2-3; a weak D match, TRBD1 (6 bases). Trimming took off 0 bases at V and 1 base at J, with 15 bases between the two ends. Germline loops: CDR1 SGHNT, CDR2 YYREEE (reference sequence). This CDR3 region has 17 residues. CDR3 nucleotide sequence: TGTGCCAGCAGCTTGGGGGGACACAGGGCGGGCACAGATACGCAGTATTTT. Its protein is CASSLGGHRAGTDTQYF.

In this sample, this clone turned up a few times. The chain uses TRBV25-1 and TRBJ2-3; 10 nucleotides agree with TRBD2. The CDR3 contains 14 residues. In germline, CDR1 is MGHDK, CDR2 SYGVNS. The V and J ends lost 4 bases and 8 bases, in that order; junction bases with no gene match: 6. The CDR3 bases are TGTGCCAGCAGTGCACCGGGACTAGCGACTACGCAGTATTTT. Its translation is CASSAPGLATTQYF. The full variable domain, rest sourced from reference TRBV25-1 and TRBJ2-3, is EADIYQTPRYLVIGTGKKITLECSQTMGHDKMYWYQQDPGMELHLIHYSYGVNSTEKGDLSSESTVSRIRTEHFPLTLESARPSHTSQYLCASSAPGLATTQYFGPGTRLTVL.

The CDR3 is CASSSPLAGGPNTQYF. The DNA of the CDR3 is TGTGCCAGCAGTTCGCCACTAGCGGGGGGGCCGAATACGCAGTATTTT. The chain is built from TRBV6-6 and TRBJ2-3; the match to TRBD2 covers 13 bases. Germline V lookup: CDR1 MNHNY, CDR2 SVGAGI (reference sequence). The CDR3 covers 16 residues. V lost 4 bases to trimming and J lost 7 bases; unmatched junction nucleotides: 8.

The chain uses TRBV5-1 and TRBJ1-6, with TRBD1 matching 8 bases. Germline V gene data show CDR1 as SGHRS and CDR2 as YFSETQ. This CDR3 has 14 amino acids. The junction had 4 bases not matched to a gene; V was cut back by 5 bases and J by 6 bases. The CDR3 nucleotides are TGCGCCAGCAGATCGGGGACAGGTAATTCACCCCTCCACTTT. Translation: CASRSGTGNSPLHF. The full variable domain, rest sourced from reference TRBV5-1 and TRBJ1-6, is KAGVTQTPRYLIKTRGQQVTLSCSPISGHRSVSWYQQTPGQGLQFLFEYFSETQRNKGNFPGRFSGRQFSNSRSEMNVSTLELGDSALYLCASRSGTGNSPLHFGNGTRLTVT.

This chain uses TRBV5-1 with TRBJ1-2; the match to TRBD1 covers 12 bases. The CDR3 has 16 residues. Germline V gene data show CDR1 as SGHRS and CDR2 as YFSETQ. Germline trimming cut 3 bases from V and 8 bases from J; bases unmatched to any gene: 11. CDR3 in DNA: TGCGCCAGCAGCTGGAAGTCGGGGACAGGGGGCGTGGGCTACACCTTC. The encoded protein is CASSWKSGTGGVGYTF. The whole variable domain, filled in from reference TRBV5-1 and TRBJ1-2, reads KAGVTQTPRYLIKTRGQQVTLSCSPISGHRSVSWYQQTPGQGLQFLFEYFSETQRNKGNFPGRFSGRQFSNSRSEMNVSTLELGDSALYLCASSWKSGTGGVGYTFGSGTRLTVV.

The chain links TRBV10-3 to TRBJ2-7, with TRBD1 identical over 7 bases. J gave up 1 base and V 4 bases, and 7 bases lay outside the gene matches. The CDR3 sequence is 15 residues long. Per germline, CDR1 ENHRY and CDR2 SYGVKD. The CDR3 sequence is CAISGPGTESYEQYF. The DNA of the CDR3 is TGTGCCATCAGTGGCCCCGGGACAGAGTCCTACGAGCAGTACTTC.

V gene TRBV10-3 combines with J gene TRBJ2-1, with D perhaps TRBD2 (7 bases). CDR1 is ENHRY and CDR2 is SYGVKD in the germline V gene. V lost 11 bases to trimming and J lost 4 bases, with 18 bases between them. This CDR3 spans 14 amino acids. CDR3 residues: CALGAGAVYNEQFF. The CDR3 nucleotides read TGTGCCTTAGGGGCGGGGGCCGTATACAATGAGCAGTTCTTC.

The CDR3 is CASSQEGAGEQYF. CDR3 coding DNA: TGCGCCAGCAGCCAAGAGGGGGCAGGGGAGCAGTACTTC. This chain connects TRBV4-1 to TRBJ2-7; a possible D gene is TRBD1 (6 bases). The germline gives CDR1 MGHRA, CDR2 YSYEKL. V was cut by 0 bases and J by 7 bases, with 10 bases left in between. CDR3 size: 13 residues.

This clone was observed a few times. The rearrangement joins TRBV5-4 to TRBJ1-1, with a weak D call TRBD1 (5 bases). V gave up 5 bases and J gave up 1 base, with 15 bases separating them. Germline CDR1 reads SGHNT; CDR2 reads YYREEE (reference sequence). This CDR3 spans 15 amino acids. In DNA form, the CDR3 reads TGTGCCAGCAGGGGGGGGGAGGATCAGAACACTGAAGCTTTCTTT. Its protein product is CASRGGEDQNTEAFF.

The chain is built from TRBV4-2 and TRBJ2-1; 7 positions agree with TRBD2. The CDR3 runs to 17 residues. Germline CDR1 LGHNA, CDR2 YNFKEQ. Trimming cost V 1 base and J 5 bases; bases outside gene matches: 11. DNA of the CDR3: TGTGCCAGCAGCCAAGTGGTTGCGCTAGCGGTTAACAATGAGCAGTTCTTC. It encodes CASSQVVALAVNNEQFF.

This clone was detected only a few times. This rearrangement joins TRBV6-5 to TRBJ2-7, with unresolved D. Germline V lookup: CDR1 MNHEY, CDR2 SVGAGI. The CDR3 spans 13 residues. In DNA form, the CDR3 reads TGTTTTTTCAAGCAGAAGGCGGCATACGAGCAGTACTTC. Protein sequence: CFFKQKAAYEQYF.

This clone was seen only once. This sequence joins TRBV7-9 and TRBJ2-2; TRBD2 matches 8 bases. The germline V gene encodes CDR1 SEHNR and CDR2 FQNEAQ (reference sequence). V lost 6 bases to trimming and J lost 1 base; unmatched junction nucleotides: 10. The CDR3 consists of 17 residues. The CDR3 spells CASSYSVAGGNTGELFF. The CDR3 nucleotides read TGTGCCAGCAGTTACTCCGTGGCGGGGGGGAACACCGGGGAGCTGTTTTTT.

The rearrangement uses TRBV5-1 and TRBJ2-3, with D possibly being TRBD1 (5 bases). The CDR3 is 13 amino acids. Between the trimmed V and J ends, which lost 1 base and 4 bases, there was a span of 7 bases. Germline CDR1 is SGHRS and CDR2 is YFSETQ. For the CDR3, the DNA is TGCGCCAGCAGCTTGTCGACAGCAGATACGCAGTATTTT. Translating it yields CASSLSTADTQYF.

The J gene is TRBJ1-1, the V gene TRBV6-4; perhaps TRBD1 as D (5 bases). Between the trimmed V and J ends, which lost 6 bases and 1 base, there was a span of 9 bases. Germline V gene lookup returns CDR1 MRHNA and CDR2 SNTAGT. CDR3 length: 13 amino acids. CDR3 bases: TGTGCCAGCAGCCGCGACAGGAACACTGAAGCTTTCTTT. Translating gives CASSRDRNTEAFF.

The V gene is TRBV27, the J gene TRBJ2-7, with D tentatively TRBD1 (6 bases). CDR1 and CDR2 (germline): MNHEY, SMNVEV (reference sequence). V was pared by 5 bases and J by 2 bases, with 16 bases between. This CDR3 comprises 15 residues. CDR3: CASSNTRGLTYEQYF. The CDR3 region has the DNA TGTGCCAGCAGTAATACCAGGGGCCTGACCTACGAGCAGTACTTC.

The chain carries TRBV9 and TRBJ2-2; 14 positions agree with TRBD2. V shed 3 bases, J shed 4 bases, and the junction held 8 bases outside the gene matches. The V gene's germline CDR1 is SGDLS and CDR2 YYNGEE. The CDR3 loop spans 18 amino acids. The CDR3 loop is CASSGGGLAGAGTGELFF. The CDR3 DNA is TGTGCCAGCAGCGGGGGGGGACTAGCGGGAGCGGGCACCGGGGAGCTGTTTTTT.

As regards this clone: Mismatch with germline at one junction end may stem from a read error. The CDR3 sequence: CASSQDRDRLKGIF. The CDR3 DNA sequence: TGCGCCAGCAGCCAAGATCGGGACAGGCTGAAAGGGATCTTT. The rearrangement uses TRBV4-1 and TRBJ1-1; 8 positions match TRBD1. The CDR3 extends over 14 amino acids. The germline V gene encodes CDR1 MGHRA and CDR2 YSYEKL.

This chain connects TRBV19 to TRBJ1-1, with a possible D match to TRBD1 (6 bases). The CDR3 length is 15 residues. The V and J ends lost 3 bases and 2 bases respectively, with 13 bases between them. Looked up from germline, CDR1 is LNHDA and CDR2 is SQIVND (reference sequence). The CDR3 protein is CASSILGTFNTEAFF. The CDR3, as DNA: TGTGCCAGTAGTATTTTAGGGACATTCAACACTGAAGCTTTCTTT. Based on the CDR3 plus reference TRBV19 and TRBJ1-1, the full variable domain is DGGITQSPKYLFRKEGQNVTLSCEQNLNHDAMYWYRQDPGQGLRLIYYSQIVNDFQKGDIAEGYSVSREKKESFPLTVTSAQKNPTAFYLCASSILGTFNTEAFFGQGTRLTVV.

The J gene is TRBJ2-7, the V gene TRBV12-5; 13 nucleotides match TRBD2. The CDR3 is 18 residues long. The ends lost 3 bases at V and 3 bases at J; junction bases unmatched: 11. Germline V gene sequence: CDR1 LGHNT, CDR2 FRNRAP. In DNA, the CDR3 is TGTGCTAGTGGTTTCCCCTTCCGACTAGCGGGAGGAGGCTACGAGCAGTACTTC. This encodes CASGFPFRLAGGGYEQYF.